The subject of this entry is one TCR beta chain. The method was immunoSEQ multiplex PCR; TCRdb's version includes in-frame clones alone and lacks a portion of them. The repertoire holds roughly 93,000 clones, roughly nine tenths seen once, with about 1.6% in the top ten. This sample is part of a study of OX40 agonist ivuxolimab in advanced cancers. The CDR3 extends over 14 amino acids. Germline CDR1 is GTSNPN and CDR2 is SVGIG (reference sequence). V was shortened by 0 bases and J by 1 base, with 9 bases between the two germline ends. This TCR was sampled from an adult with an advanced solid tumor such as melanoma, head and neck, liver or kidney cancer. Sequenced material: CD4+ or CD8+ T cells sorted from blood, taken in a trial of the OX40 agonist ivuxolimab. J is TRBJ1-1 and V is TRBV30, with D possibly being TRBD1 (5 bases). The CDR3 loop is CAWSVVGGNTEAFF. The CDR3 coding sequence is TGTGCCTGGAGTGTAGTGGGGGGGAACACTGAAGCTTTCTTT.